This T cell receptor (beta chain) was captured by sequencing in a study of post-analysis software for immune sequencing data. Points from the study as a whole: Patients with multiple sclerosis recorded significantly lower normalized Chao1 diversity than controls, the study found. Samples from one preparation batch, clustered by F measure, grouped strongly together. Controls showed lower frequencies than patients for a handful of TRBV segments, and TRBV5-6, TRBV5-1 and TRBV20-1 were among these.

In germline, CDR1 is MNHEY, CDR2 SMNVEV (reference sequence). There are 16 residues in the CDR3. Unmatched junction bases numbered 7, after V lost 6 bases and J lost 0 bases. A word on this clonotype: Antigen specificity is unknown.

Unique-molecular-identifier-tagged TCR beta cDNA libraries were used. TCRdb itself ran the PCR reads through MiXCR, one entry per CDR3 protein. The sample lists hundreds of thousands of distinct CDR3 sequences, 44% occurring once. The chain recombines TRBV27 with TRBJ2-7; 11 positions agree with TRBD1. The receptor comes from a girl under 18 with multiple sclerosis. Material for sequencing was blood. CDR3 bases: TGTGCCAGCAGGGACAGGGGGCAAAGGAGCTCCTACGAGCAGTACTTC. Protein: CASRDRGQRSSYEQYF.